This TCR beta chain is drawn from a study of cytomegalovirus exposure and HLA in healthy donors. Study-wide findings and caveats: Data from an earlier analysis indicated that most TCR beta V segments were productive either about 87% or about 30% of the time. Follow-up analysis seemed to connect common viral pathogens with several of the most significant clusters identified. In a later analysis, at a false discovery rate of 0.05, 17,000 or so TCR beta sequences were associated with HLA alleles.

To note about this clone: Its cognate antigen is unknown.

CDR1 is LGHNA, CDR2 YSLEER, per germline. This CDR3 region has 16 residues. The ends lost 1 base at V and 2 bases at J; junction bases unmatched: 6. PCR was performed using 60 Vbeta and 13 Jbeta primers. How the authors handled the data: The authors later counted roughly 76 million unique TCR beta chains, about 11 million of them shared. Generated by immunoSEQ multiplex PCR, the TCRdb table keeps only in-frame clones and is missing some. The DNA gave D and trimming, while V, J and clone size come from that table. The sample carries some 190,000 clones, 60% to 80% recorded once. The chain has TRBV4-3 and TRBJ2-7; TRBD2 matches 9 bases. This receptor was identified in a woman aged 25-40 years in good health and CMV-seropositive. The sequenced sample consisted of PBMCs. The CDR3 DNA sequence: TGCGCCAGCAGCCAAGTCGCGGCTAGCGGGACCTACGAGCAGTACTTC. This sequence encodes CASSQVAASGTYEQYF.